These 5 T cell receptor beta chains originate from one sample sequenced in a study of T cell responses to AZD1222 COVID-19 vaccine. Using immunoSEQ multiplex PCR, the repertoire was profiled, and TCRdb retains in-frame clones only, with some absent. The table includes under 200,000 clones, about nine tenths detected once. The sequenced sample was peripheral blood, obtained on day 0 of AZD1222 vaccination. The receptors shown here come from an adult in good health.

CDR3 region: CASSQGGSSGNTIYF. The CDR3 DNA follows: TGTGCCAGCAGCCAAGGCGGGAGCTCTGGAAACACCATATATTTT. This sequence joins TRBV3-1 (or the pseudogene TRBV3-2) and TRBJ1-3; the D is unclear. Germline V gene data show CDR1 as LGHDT and CDR2 as YNNKEL (reference sequence). The V and J ends lost 1 base and 0 bases respectively, with 7 bases between them. This CDR3 is 15 amino acids long.

This chain connects TRBV12-3 or TRBV12-4 to TRBJ1-2, with 12 bases aligning to TRBD1. V shed 6 bases, J shed 8 bases, and the junction held 4 bases outside the gene matches. This CDR3 spans 13 amino acids. In DNA, the CDR3 is TGTGCCAGCAGGGTGGGACAGGGGGCGGGCTACACCTTC. This encodes CASRVGQGAGYTF.

The chain recombines TRBV5-1 with TRBJ1-1, with D possibly being TRBD1 (5 bases). The CDR3 loop spans 21 amino acids. Germline V CDR1 and CDR2: SGHRS, YFSETQ. Trimming pared 0 bases from V and 5 bases from J, leaving 32 bases between. In DNA form, the CDR3 reads TGCGCCAGCAGCTTGGACGTAGAGACACAGGATATTCGAACTCGGAGGACTGAAGCTTTCTTT. It codes for CASSLDVETQDIRTRRTEAFF.

The chain recombines TRBV28 with TRBJ2-1, with a weak D call TRBD2 (6 bases). The CDR3 sequence is 15 residues long. In germline, CDR1 is MDHEN, CDR2 SYDVKM. Deletions cut 6 bases from V and 6 bases from J, with 18 bases between. CDR3 amino acids: CASSQGLQVFNEQFF. The CDR3 DNA follows: TGTGCCAGCAGCCAGGGACTTCAGGTCTTCAATGAGCAGTTCTTC.

This clone is a singleton in its sample. The gene calls are TRBV14 and TRBJ2-1; D may correspond to TRBD1 or TRBD2 (5 bases each). The germline CDR1 and CDR2 sequences are SGHDN and FVKESK. The CDR3 is made up of 15 amino acids. Trimming left V 3 bases short and J 2 bases short, with 11 bases between. The CDR3 is CASSHDRGTYNEQFF. The CDR3 DNA sequence: TGTGCCAGCAGCCACGACAGAGGGACCTACAATGAGCAGTTCTTC.